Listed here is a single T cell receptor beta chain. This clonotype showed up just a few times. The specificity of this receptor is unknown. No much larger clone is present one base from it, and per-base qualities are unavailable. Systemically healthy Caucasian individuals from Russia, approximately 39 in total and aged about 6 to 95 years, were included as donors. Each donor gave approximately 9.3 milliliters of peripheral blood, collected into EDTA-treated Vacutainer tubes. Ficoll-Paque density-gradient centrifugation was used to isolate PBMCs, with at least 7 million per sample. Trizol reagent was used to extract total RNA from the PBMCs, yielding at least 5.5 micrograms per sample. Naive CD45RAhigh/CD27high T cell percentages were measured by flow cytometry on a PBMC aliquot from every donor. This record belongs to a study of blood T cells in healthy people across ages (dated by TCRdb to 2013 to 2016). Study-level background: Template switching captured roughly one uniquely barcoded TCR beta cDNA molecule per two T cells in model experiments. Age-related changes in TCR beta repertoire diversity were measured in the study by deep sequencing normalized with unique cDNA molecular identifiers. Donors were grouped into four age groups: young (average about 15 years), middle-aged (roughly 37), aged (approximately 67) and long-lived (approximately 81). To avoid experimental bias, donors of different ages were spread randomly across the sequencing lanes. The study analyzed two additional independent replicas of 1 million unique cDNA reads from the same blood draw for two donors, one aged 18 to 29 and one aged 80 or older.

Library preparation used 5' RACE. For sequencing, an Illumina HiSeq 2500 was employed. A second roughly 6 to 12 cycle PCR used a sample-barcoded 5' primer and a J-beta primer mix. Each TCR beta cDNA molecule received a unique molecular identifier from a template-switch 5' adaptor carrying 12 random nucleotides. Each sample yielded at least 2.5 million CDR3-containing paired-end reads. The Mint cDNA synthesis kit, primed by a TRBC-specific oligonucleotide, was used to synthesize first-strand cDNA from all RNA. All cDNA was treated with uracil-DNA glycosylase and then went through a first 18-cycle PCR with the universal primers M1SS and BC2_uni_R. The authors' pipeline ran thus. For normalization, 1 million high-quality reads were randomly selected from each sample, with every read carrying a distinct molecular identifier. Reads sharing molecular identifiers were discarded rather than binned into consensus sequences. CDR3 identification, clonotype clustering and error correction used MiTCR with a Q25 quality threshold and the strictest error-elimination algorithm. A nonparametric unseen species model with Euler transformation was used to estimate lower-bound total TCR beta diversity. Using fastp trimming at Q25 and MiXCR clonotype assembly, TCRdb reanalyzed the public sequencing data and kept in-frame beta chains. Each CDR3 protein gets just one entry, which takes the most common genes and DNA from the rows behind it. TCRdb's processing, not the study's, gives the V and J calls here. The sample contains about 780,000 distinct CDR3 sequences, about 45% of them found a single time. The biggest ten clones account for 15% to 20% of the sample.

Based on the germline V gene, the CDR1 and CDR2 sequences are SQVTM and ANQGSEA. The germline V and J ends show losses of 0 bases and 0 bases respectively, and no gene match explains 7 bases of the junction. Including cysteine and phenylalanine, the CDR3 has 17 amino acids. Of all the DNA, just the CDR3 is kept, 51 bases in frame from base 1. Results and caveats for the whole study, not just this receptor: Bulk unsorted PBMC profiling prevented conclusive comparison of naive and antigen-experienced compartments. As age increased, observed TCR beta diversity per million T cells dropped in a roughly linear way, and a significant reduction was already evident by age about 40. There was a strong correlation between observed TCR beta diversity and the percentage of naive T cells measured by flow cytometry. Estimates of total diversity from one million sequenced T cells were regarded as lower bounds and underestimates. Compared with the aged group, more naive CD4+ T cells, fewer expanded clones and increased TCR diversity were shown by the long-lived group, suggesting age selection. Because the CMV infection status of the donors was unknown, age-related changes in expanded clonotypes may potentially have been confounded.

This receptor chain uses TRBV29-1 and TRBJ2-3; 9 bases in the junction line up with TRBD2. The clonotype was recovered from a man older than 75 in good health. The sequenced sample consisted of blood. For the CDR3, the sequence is CSVEDRASGESTDTQYF. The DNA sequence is TGCAGCGTTGAAGATAGGGCTAGCGGGGAAAGCACAGATACGCAGTATTTT.